This TCR beta chain stems from a study of T cells after posttransplantation cyclophosphamide. Notes on the study in general: Later post-transplant blood repertoires were often dominated by donor CD8+ memory clones. After PTCy, TRB diversity resembled that of CNI/methotrexate controls. Tissue-infiltrating T cells from skin or gut overlapped little with blood T cells.

Trimming left V 7 bases short and J 5 bases short, with 8 bases between. Germline V CDR1 and CDR2: SNHLY, FYNNEI. The CDR3 has 11 residues. Busulfan-fludarabine conditioning, marrow transplant, and cyclophosphamide on days +3 and +4 were administered. Assay: immunoSEQ multiplex PCR; the TCRdb copy retains only in-frame clones and omits some. The sample carries about 7,100 clones, just under 75% recorded once. This clone was seen only once. Antigen: not known. The chain has TRBV2 and TRBJ1-1, with D uncertain. This receptor was identified in a young adult male patient who received an allogeneic stem cell transplant from a related donor, was CMV-positive, and had acute GVHD only. Some of the T cells might come from the graft donor. This sample comprised PBMCs, obtained 1,400 to 1,500 days after allogeneic stem cell transplant with posttransplant cyclophosphamide. As DNA, the CDR3 is TGTGCCAGCATCATCCGGACTGAAGCTTTCTTT. It translates to CASIIRTEAFF.